This paragraph covers one T cell receptor (beta chain) sequence. Antigen specificity is unknown. The sample originates from a study of chemoradiotherapy in HPV16-positive cancers. Trimming removed 2 bases from V and 0 bases from J, with 4 bases in between. The CDR3 is 13 amino acids. Germline-derived CDR1 and CDR2 are SGHTA and FQGNSA. Findings and caveats of the study: Candidate HPV-specific clones and E7-related TCR motifs grew in tumor during treatment.

Sequencing was performed with immunoSEQ multiplex PCR; in TCRdb, only in-frame clones are kept and a portion is missing. The sample includes 30,000 to 35,000 clones, around three quarters of them seen just once. The starting material was blood, obtained from a patient who underwent chemoradiotherapy. The rearrangement joins TRBV7-2 to TRBJ1-2, with D unclear. The receptor was derived from a human donor with HPV-associated anogenital cancer. CDR3 sequence reads: CASSLKANYGYTF. In DNA, the CDR3 is TGTGCCAGCAGCTTAAAAGCTAACTATGGCTACACCTTC.